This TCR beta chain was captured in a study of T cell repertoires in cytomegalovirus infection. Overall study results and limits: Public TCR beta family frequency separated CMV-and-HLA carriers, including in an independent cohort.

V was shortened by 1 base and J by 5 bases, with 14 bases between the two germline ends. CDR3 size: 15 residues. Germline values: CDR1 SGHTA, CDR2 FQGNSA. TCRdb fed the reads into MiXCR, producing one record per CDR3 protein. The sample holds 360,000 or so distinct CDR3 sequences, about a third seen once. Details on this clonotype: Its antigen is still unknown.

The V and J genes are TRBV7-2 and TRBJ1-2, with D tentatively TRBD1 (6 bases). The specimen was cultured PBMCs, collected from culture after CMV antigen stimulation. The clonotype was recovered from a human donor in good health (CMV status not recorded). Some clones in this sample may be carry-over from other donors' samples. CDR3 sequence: CASSLDRVVSYGYTF. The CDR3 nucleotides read TGTGCCAGCAGCTTAGACAGGGTTGTTTCATATGGCTACACCTTC.